The source of this T cell receptor beta chain is a study of CD8 T cells in ankylosing spondylitis. Study-level points and caveats: Some of the motif variants had earlier been found in reactive arthritis patients' fluid and blood. Seven or eight highly homologous variants formed a TCR beta motif that appeared characteristic of ankylosing spondylitis blood. Reportedly, matched ankylosing spondylitis synovial fluid was significantly enriched for disease-linked clones. In peripheral blood, disease-linked CD8+ clones occurred at relatively low frequencies.

This CDR3 is built from 17 residues. Trimming removed 0 bases from V and 3 bases from J, with 14 bases in between. CDR1 and CDR2 from the germline V gene are LGHNA and YNFKEQ. As the method for making TCR beta libraries, quantitative 5'-RACE with molecular barcodes was used. Each CDR3 protein is one row after TCRdb ran MiXCR on the 5' RACE reads. Among roughly 440,000 distinct CDR3 sequences listed, roughly 18% were seen once. This clonotype was observed a few times. The antigen is unknown. J is TRBJ1-4 and V is TRBV4-2, with D unclear. The sample was blood, either unsorted or a sorted T cell fraction (not recorded which). The receptor's source is a male donor with ankylosing spondylitis. The CDR3 coding sequence is TGTGCCAGCAGCCAAGATTTGGGAGCGAGGGCTAATGAAAAACTGTTTTTT. Translating it yields CASSQDLGARANEKLFF.